This T cell receptor beta chain was found in a study of T cells in Graves' hyperthyroidism and ophthalmopathy. This clonotype showed up just a few times. Using RNA transcripts as the source, TCR beta CDR3 regions were amplified. The study used the HTBI primer set for a first-round RT-PCR of the TCR CDR3. TCRdb fed the multiplex PCR reads into MiXCR, producing one record per CDR3 protein. The sample consists of approximately 600,000 distinct CDR3 sequences, under 25% of them appearing once. CDR3 size: 14 residues. V gave up 7 bases and J gave up 5 bases, with 16 bases separating them. Germline assignment: CDR1 WSHSY and CDR2 SAAADI.

The V and J genes are TRBV10-2 and TRBJ2-3; D gene unclear. The clonotype was recovered from a man aged 30-40 years with Graves' ophthalmopathy. Sequenced material: blood. The CDR3 here is CASKAPIRGDTQYF. The CDR3 bases are TGCGCCAGCAAAGCCCCTATAAGAGGAGATACGCAGTATTTT.